This entry lists 22 T cell receptor beta chains sequenced from one sample in a study of OX40 agonist ivuxolimab in advanced cancers. The method was immunoSEQ multiplex PCR; TCRdb's version includes in-frame clones alone and lacks a portion of them. The data hold roughly 100,000 clones, with 90% to 95% observed a single time. Specimen: CD4+ or CD8+ T cells sorted from blood, collected in a trial of the OX40 agonist ivuxolimab. All receptors derive from an adult with an advanced solid tumor such as melanoma, head and neck, liver or kidney cancer.

This clone was counted once. The sample holds other DNA sequences that translate to the same CDR3. The V call is TRBV28, the J call TRBJ2-7; no clear D gene. This CDR3 is 12 amino acids long. V was trimmed by 9 bases and J by 13 bases, leaving 22 bases between them. Germline CDR1 MDHEN, CDR2 SYDVKM. The CDR3 loop is CASSPPDGPPYF. CDR3 nucleotides: TGTGCCAGTAGTCCCCCGGACGGACCTCCCTACTTC.

The chain links TRBV6-5 to TRBJ2-5; maybe TRBD2 (5 bases). CDR3 length equals 15 residues. In germline, CDR1 is MNHEY, CDR2 SVGAGI. Trimming pared 2 bases from V and 2 bases from J, leaving 12 bases between. CDR3 sequence reads: CASSYRLPGQETQYF. CDR3 DNA sequence: TGTGCCAGCAGTTACAGACTCCCGGGGCAAGAGACCCAGTACTTC.

The J gene is TRBJ2-2, the V gene TRBV5-1, with D hard to call. The CDR3 has 13 amino acids. Germline assignment: CDR1 SGHRS and CDR2 YFSETQ. V gave up 4 bases and J gave up 5 bases, with 9 bases separating them. CDR3 region: CASSPLGTGELFF. CDR3 DNA: TGCGCCAGCAGCCCACTGGGTACCGGGGAGCTGTTTTTT.

This sequence joins TRBV15 and TRBJ2-1, with TRBD1 as a possible D gene (5 bases). Germline-derived CDR1 and CDR2 are LNHNV and YYDKDF (reference sequence). Deletions cut 6 bases from V and 1 base from J, with 13 bases between. The CDR3 contains 15 residues. This chain's CDR3 is CATSGRDLSYNEQFF. In DNA, the CDR3 is TGTGCCACCAGTGGCAGGGATCTATCCTACAATGAGCAGTTCTTC.

This clone was detected only once. V is TRBV7-8 and J is TRBJ1-2; perhaps TRBD1 as D (6 bases). V was cut by 0 bases and J by 8 bases, with 10 bases left in between. CDR3 size: 13 residues. Germline CDR1 reads SGHVS; CDR2 reads FQNEAQ. CDR3 sequence reads: CASSLAGGGGYTF. CDR3 coding DNA: TGTGCCAGCAGCTTAGCTGGAGGGGGAGGCTACACCTTC.

The V and J genes are TRBV12-2 and TRBJ1-4. TRBV12-2 is an annotated pseudogene. CDR3 length equals 13 residues. This CDR3 is CASRYGAFEKLFF. The CDR3 nucleotides read TGTGCAAGTCGCTACGGCGCGTTTGAAAAACTGTTTTTT.

The chain employs TRBV7-9 and TRBJ1-3, with D unresolved. Germline V lookup: CDR1 SEHNR, CDR2 FQNEAQ (reference sequence). This CDR3 is built from 14 residues. The V end lost 3 bases, the J end lost 4 bases, and 10 bases lay between the germline ends. As DNA, the CDR3 is TGTGCCAGCAGCTTCGGGGAATCGGGAAACACCATATATTTT. The encoded protein is CASSFGESGNTIYF.

V usage is TRBV11-3 and J usage is TRBJ2-1, with 7 bases fitting TRBD2. Germline V CDR1 and CDR2: SGHNT, YENEEA. CDR3 length: 14 residues. V gave up 1 base and J gave up 7 bases; unmatched junction bases: 4. This chain's CDR3 is CASSLVGTTNEQFF. As DNA, the CDR3 is TGTGCCAGCAGCTTAGTCGGGACTACGAATGAGCAGTTCTTC. Supplemented by reference TRBV11-3 and TRBJ2-1, the full variable domain reads EAGVVQSPRYKIIEKKQPVAFWCNPISGHNTLYWYLQNLGQGPELLIRYENEEAVDDSQLPKDRFSAERLKGVDSTLKIQPAELGDSAVYLCASSLVGTTNEQFFGPGTRLTVL.

This chain connects TRBV5-5 to TRBJ2-1; D gene unclear. Per germline, CDR1 SGHKS and CDR2 YYEKEE (reference sequence). V lost 1 base to trimming and J lost 3 bases, with 17 bases between them. The CDR3 is made up of 17 amino acids. CDR3 residues: CASSLSLRKKGYNEQFF. DNA of the CDR3: TGTGCCAGCAGCTTGTCCTTACGCAAGAAAGGCTACAATGAGCAGTTCTTC.

The V and J genes are TRBV11-3 and TRBJ2-3; 9 nucleotides align to TRBD1. V was pared by 5 bases and J by 4 bases, with 7 bases of the junction left unmatched. CDR3 length: 15 residues. Germline V gene data show CDR1 as SGHNT and CDR2 as YENEEA. CDR3 bases: TGTGCCAGCAGCCCGGGACAGGGTGACGCAGATACGCAGTATTTT. The encoded protein is CASSPGQGDADTQYF.

The rearrangement links TRBV6-1 to TRBJ2-1; TRBD2 aligns across 11 bases. Germline V gene data show CDR1 as MNHNS and CDR2 as SASEGT. CDR3 length: 13 amino acids. Unmatched junction bases numbered 6, after V lost 7 bases and J lost 10 bases. The CDR3 region is CASKTSGGHEQFF. CDR3 in DNA: TGTGCCAGCAAAACTAGCGGGGGCCACGAGCAGTTCTTC.

This chain joins TRBV30 and TRBJ1-4, with D possibly being TRBD1 (6 bases). The germline V gene has CDR1 GTSNPN and CDR2 SVGIG (reference sequence). The CDR3 covers 11 residues. V lost 5 bases and J lost 8, with 9 bases in between. The CDR3 bases are TGTGCCTGGGGGACATCGGAAAAACTGTTTTTT. It is translated as CAWGTSEKLFF.

The V call is TRBV30, the J call TRBJ2-7; 7 nucleotides line up with TRBD1. The germline V gene has CDR1 GTSNPN and CDR2 SVGIG (reference sequence). V was pared by 5 bases and J by 4 bases, with 2 bases of the junction left unmatched. CDR3 size: 11 residues. CDR3 sequence reads: CAWGDRYEQYF. The CDR3 nucleotides read TGTGCCTGGGGGGACAGATACGAGCAGTACTTC.

V and J are TRBV28 and TRBJ2-7; D tentatively fits TRBD1 or TRBD2 (5 bases each). This CDR3 comprises 11 residues. Looked up from germline, CDR1 is MDHEN and CDR2 is SYDVKM. The ends were cut back, 7 bases at V and 5 bases at J, with 9 bases in the middle. Here the CDR3 DNA reads TGTGCCAGCATAATGGGGGACGAGCAGTACTTC. This codes for CASIMGDEQYF.

The chain carries TRBV6-1 and TRBJ1-5; D unresolved. V gave up 2 bases and J gave up 4 bases, with 9 bases separating them. This CDR3 has 14 residues. CDR1 and CDR2 from the germline V gene are MNHNS and SASEGT. The CDR3 protein is CASSELGRNQPQHF. Here the CDR3 DNA reads TGTGCCAGCAGTGAATTAGGCAGAAATCAGCCCCAGCATTTT.

J is TRBJ1-5 and V is TRBV21-1. TRBV21-1 constitutes a pseudogene. The CDR3 totals 17 residues. Here the CDR3 DNA reads TGTGCCAGCAGCAACGCTTTCGAGGGCCGGGGCAATCAGCCCCAGCATTTT. Its protein product is CASSNAFEGRGNQPQHF.

The V gene is TRBV28, the J gene TRBJ2-7; D is undetermined. Germline lookup yields CDR1 MDHEN and CDR2 SYDVKM. Trimming stripped 4 bases from V and 3 bases from J, with 7 bases between. The CDR3 spans 12 residues. Here the CDR3 reads CASSSPGYEQYF. In DNA form, the CDR3 reads TGTGCCAGCAGTTCCCCGGGCTACGAGCAGTACTTC. Using reference TRBV28 and TRBJ2-7 for the parts outside the CDR3, the full variable domain is DVKVTQSSRYLVKRTGEKVFLECVQDMDHENMFWYRQDPGLGLRLIYFSYDVKMKEKGDIPEGYSVSREKKERFSLILESASTNQTSMYLCASSSPGYEQYFGPGTRLTVT.

V is TRBV30 and J is TRBJ2-3; 12 nucleotides match TRBD2. This CDR3 region has 16 residues. Unmatched junction bases numbered 6, after V lost 3 bases and J lost 2 bases. Per the germline V gene, CDR1 is GTSNPN and CDR2 is SVGIG (reference sequence). The CDR3 here is CAWRRLAGAVTDTQYF. Written as DNA, the CDR3 is TGTGCCTGGAGGAGACTAGCGGGGGCTGTCACAGATACGCAGTATTTT. Combining the CDR3 with reference TRBV30 and TRBJ2-3 gives the whole variable domain SQTIHQWPATLVQPVGSPLSLECTVEGTSNPNLYWYRQAAGRGLQLLFYSVGIGQISSEVPQNLSASRPQDRQFILSSKKLLLSDSGFYLCAWRRLAGAVTDTQYFGPGTRLTVL.

J is TRBJ1-5 and V is TRBV30, with D perhaps TRBD1 (6 bases). CDR1 is GTSNPN, CDR2 SVGIG, per germline (reference sequence). The V and J ends lost 5 bases and 10 bases respectively, with 21 bases between them. This CDR3 region has 14 residues. The CDR3 spells CAWGAPGGRIPQHF. The CDR3 coding sequence is TGTGCCTGGGGGGCCCCTGGGGGCCGGATTCCCCAGCATTTT.

This chain connects TRBV30 to TRBJ2-1; D is ambiguous. CDR1 and CDR2 from the germline V gene are GTSNPN and SVGIG (reference sequence). The CDR3 is 13 residues long. Trimming shortened V by 1 base and J by 2 bases, and 6 bases separated the two germline ends. The CDR3 here is CAWSDGPYNEQFF. DNA for the CDR3: TGTGCCTGGAGTGACGGGCCCTACAATGAGCAGTTCTTC.

The J gene is TRBJ1-6, the V gene TRBV6-5, with D hard to call. CDR1 and CDR2 from the germline V gene are MNHEY and SVGAGI. The germline V and J ends were trimmed by 5 bases and 7 bases, with 9 bases remaining between them. The CDR3 consists of 13 residues. Written as DNA, the CDR3 is TGTGCCAGCAGTCTCTCTCCCAATTCACCCCTCCACTTT. It translates to CASSLSPNSPLHF.

This chain joins TRBV28 and TRBJ2-3, with D perhaps matching TRBD2 (6 bases). The length of the CDR3 is 15 residues. V lost 8 bases and J lost 0, with 15 bases in between. In germline, CDR1 is MDHEN, CDR2 SYDVKM. The CDR3 region is CASSHASGSTDTQYF. CDR3 bases: TGTGCCAGCTCGCATGCCAGCGGGAGCACAGATACGCAGTATTTT.